This is a list of T cell receptor beta chains from one sample in a study of blood T cells in healthy people across ages. One entry per CDR3 protein, called by TCRdb with MiXCR from the 5' RACE reads. The sample holds around 870,000 distinct CDR3 sequences, under 35% seen once. The sequencing input was blood. The receptors were sampled from a woman of 80 years or more in good health. Each CDR3 is given with its conserved first and last residue. A D gene is named only where the DNA matches it firmly. A row's size may be missing; if present it is once, few, many or a size class.

j_call,v_call,clone_size,d_call,cdr3_nt,cdr3_aa
TRBJ1-2,TRBV30,few,-,TGTGCCTGGTCGGACGGGACGGACTATGGCTACACCTTC,CAWSDGTDYGYTF
TRBJ1-5,TRBV6-2/TRBV6-3,many,-,TGTGCCAGCAAACCGGACCCCAATCAGCCCCAGCATTTT,CASKPDPNQPQHF
TRBJ2-4,TRBV21-1,few,-,TGTGCCAGCAGCAAAGAAGGGGACAGCCATGAACAAGCGACCCGGTACTTC,CASSKEGDSHEQATRYF
TRBJ2-1,TRBV10-3,-,-,TGTGCCATCAGTGAGTTCTCGAGTGGGCCCCGGAGATACAATGAGCAGTTCTTC,CAISEFSSGPRRYNEQFF
TRBJ2-7,TRBV7-9,few,TRBD1,TGTGCCAGCAGCGCACCCGGACAGGGGGGGAATGAGCAGTACTTC,CASSAPGQGGNEQYF
TRBJ1-2,TRBV3-1,many,-,TGTGCCAGCTCTGGACAGCGAGGCTACACCTTC,CASSGQRGYTF
TRBJ2-1,TRBV5-4,-,-,TGTGCCAGCAGCTTTGCTAGCTGCAATGAGCAGTTCTTC,CASSFASCNEQFF
TRBJ2-1,TRBV11-2,once,-,TGTGCCAGCAGCTTAGTGGGTCAGGGGTTTTGGAAGTTCTTC,CASSLVGQGFWKFF
TRBJ2-3,TRBV10-1,many,TRBD2,TGCGCCAGCAGTAGAGGACTAGCGGGTGATACGCAGTATTTT,CASSRGLAGDTQYF
TRBJ1-1,TRBV3-1,-,-,TGTGCCAGCAGCCGCGGGGTCTTGACGAGTTACGCTGAAGCTTTCTTT,CASSRGVLTSYAEAFF
TRBJ2-4,TRBV12-3/TRBV12-4,-,-,TGTGCCAGCAGTTCCTCGGAGTCCAAAAACATTCAGTACTTC,CASSSSESKNIQYF
TRBJ1-2,TRBV6-2/TRBV6-3,few,-,TGTGCCAGCAGTTACTCGATCTCTGTTGGCTACACCTTC,CASSYSISVGYTF
TRBJ1-2,TRBV5-4,-,-,TGTGCCAGCAGCGGGGACCAGGGGAACTATGGCTACACCTTC,CASSGDQGNYGYTF
TRBJ1-1,TRBV9,few,-,TGTGCCAGCAGCGTAGATATCGGGGGAGAAGCTTTCTTT,CASSVDIGGEAFF
TRBJ1-6,TRBV6-5,few,TRBD1,TGTGCCAGCGGGGGCCGGGACAGTATTAATTCACCCCTCCACTTT,CASGGRDSINSPLHF
TRBJ2-3,TRBV7-2,many,TRBD2,TGTGCCAGCAGCTCCGGACTAGCGGGGAACACAGATACGCAGTATTTT,CASSSGLAGNTDTQYF
TRBJ2-1,TRBV6-2/TRBV6-3,many,TRBD2,TGTGCCAGCAGTGGATTCGGGACTAGTCAGCGTAACGAGCAGTTCTTC,CASSGFGTSQRNEQFF
TRBJ1-5,TRBV20-1,-,TRBD1,TGCAGTGCTAGAGCCCTTGGACAGGAGAATCAGCCCCAGCATTTT,CSARALGQENQPQHF